This T cell receptor beta chain was documented in a study of cytomegalovirus exposure and HLA in healthy donors. Study results and limitations: What a later analysis reportedly showed was that an Asian-associated ancestry cluster had fewer N-insertions than the roughly 670-donor mean. A later analysis found common viral pathogens apparently linked to several of the most significant clusters.

V was trimmed by 5 bases and J by 3 bases, leaving 14 bases between them. This CDR3 region has 14 residues. Germline V gives CDR1 SGHNT, CDR2 YYREEE (reference sequence). PCR employed 60 Vbeta and 13 Jbeta primers. TCRdb's copy holds only in-frame clones and misses some; the assay was immunoSEQ multiplex PCR. The sample consists of roughly 55,000 clones, about 81% of them appearing once. As for this clone: Its antigen is currently unknown.

The sequence came from a boy between 10 and 17 years old in good health and CMV-seropositive. V gene TRBV5-4 combines with J gene TRBJ2-5; possible D gene TRBD2, 6 bases. Sequenced material: PBMCs. CDR3 DNA sequence: TGTGCCAGCAGTAGGCGGGACTTTGAAGAGACCCAGTACTTC. This codes for CASSRRDFEETQYF.